Here is one T cell receptor beta chain with its context. These data belong to a study of OX40 agonist ivuxolimab in advanced cancers. Per the germline V gene, CDR1 is SGHDT and CDR2 is YYEEEE. The CDR3 totals 15 residues. Trimming stripped 0 bases from V and 1 base from J, with 9 bases between. This table comes from immunoSEQ multiplex PCR, and its TCRdb copy is limited to in-frame clones, with some not included. The sample shows 50,000 or so clones, around 88% of them seen only once. Sequenced material: CD4+ or CD8+ T cells sorted from blood, taken in a trial of the OX40 agonist ivuxolimab. The rearrangement links TRBV5-6 to TRBJ2-3; D may be TRBD1 (6 bases). The sequence derives from an adult with an advanced solid tumor such as melanoma, head and neck, liver or kidney cancer. As DNA, the CDR3 is TGTGCCAGCAGCTTGGGGGCAGGGGGCACAGATACGCAGTATTTT. This gives the protein CASSLGAGGTDTQYF.